The rows below give T cell receptor beta chains drawn from one sample of a study of Ad26.COV2.S vaccination and SARS-CoV-2 variants. The data were produced by immunoSEQ multiplex PCR, yet TCRdb's version contains in-frame clones alone and is incomplete. In the table there are about 680,000 clones, 80% to 90% of which are singletons. Source: peripheral blood, taken in a trial of Ad26.COV2.S vaccine versus placebo. These receptors came from a person aged 18-65 years who received the Ad26.COV2.S COVID-19 vaccine or a placebo. CDR3s include the opening cysteine and the closing phenylalanine or tryptophan. The order of the fields is J gene, clone size, D gene, V gene, CDR3 protein, CDR3 DNA. A D gene is named only where the DNA matches it firmly. Expanded clones are given a class, and other clones once, few, many or no size at all.

TRBJ2-7,.,TRBD1,TRBV10-3,CATTGDSYEQYF,TGTGCCACGACAGGGGACTCCTACGAGCAGTACTTC
TRBJ1-1,.,.,TRBV18,CASSPSQDMNTEAFF,TGTGCCAGCTCACCCTCACAAGACATGAACACTGAAGCTTTCTTT
TRBJ2-7,.,.,TRBV19,CASSFGTDSYEQYF,TGTGCCAGTAGTTTCGGGACGGACTCCTACGAGCAGTACTTC
TRBJ2-2,.,.,TRBV19,CASNRGIGPNTGELFF,TGTGCCAGTAACCGGGGGATTGGACCAAACACCGGGGAGCTGTTTTTT
TRBJ1-3,.,TRBD1,TRBV7-9,CASSLTGPSGNTIYF,TGTGCCAGCAGCCTGACAGGGCCCTCTGGAAACACCATATATTTT
TRBJ2-5,.,.,TRBV6-5,CASSYSWAIQETQYF,TGTGCCAGCAGTTACTCGTGGGCAATCCAAGAGACCCAGTACTTC
TRBJ2-1,.,.,TRBV7-2,CASSLALREVNEQFF,TGTGCCAGCAGCTTAGCGTTGAGGGAGGTCAATGAGCAGTTCTTC
TRBJ2-5,once,.,TRBV3-1/TRBV3-2,CASRRGTVQETQYF,TGTGCCAGCAGGCGCGGGACAGTGCAAGAGACCCAGTACTTC
TRBJ1-1,.,.,TRBV6-5,CASRKGDTEAFF,TGTGCCAGCAGAAAGGGTGACACTGAAGCTTTCTTT
TRBJ1-2,.,TRBD1,TRBV5-6,CASSAWDSPYGYTF,TGTGCCAGCAGCGCCTGGGACAGCCCCTATGGCTACACCTTC
TRBJ2-1,.,.,TRBV4-3,CASSQDLRLSSYNEQFF,TGCGCCAGCAGCCAAGATCTCCGGCTTAGCTCCTACAATGAGCAGTTCTTC
TRBJ2-3,.,.,TRBV29-1,CSLGHSTDTQYF,TGCAGCTTGGGCCACAGCACAGATACGCAGTATTTT
TRBJ1-3,.,TRBD1,TRBV18,CASSPQDRAGNTIYF,TGTGCCAGCTCACCACAAGACAGGGCTGGAAACACCATATATTTT
TRBJ2-5,.,.,TRBV19,CASSITGGVPETQYF,TGTGCCAGTAGTATAACTGGGGGAGTCCCAGAGACCCAGTACTTC
TRBJ2-3,.,.,TRBV24-1,CAVGAESTDTQYF,TGTGCCGTCGGGGCGGAGAGCACAGATACGCAGTATTTT
TRBJ1-1,.,.,TRBV4-3,CASSQEFSNTEAFF,TGCGCCAGCAGCCAAGAATTCTCGAACACTGAAGCTTTCTTT
TRBJ1-1,.,.,TRBV2,CASSPDRPLGEAFF,TGTGCCAGCAGTCCTGACAGGCCTTTAGGTGAAGCTTTCTTT
TRBJ2-5,.,TRBD2,TRBV9,CASTPGNLVAGYETQYF,TGTGCCAGCACCCCAGGGAATTTGGTAGCGGGGTATGAGACCCAGTACTTC
TRBJ2-7,.,TRBD1,TRBV10-3,CAISQDRLYEQYF,TGTGCCATCAGTCAGGACAGGCTTTACGAGCAGTACTTC
TRBJ2-1,once,TRBD2,TRBV6-2/TRBV6-3,CASSYSRASGEAEQFF,TGTGCCAGCAGTTACTCGAGGGCTAGCGGGGAGGCTGAGCAGTTCTTC
TRBJ1-6,.,.,TRBV19,CASSIGLTLHF,TGTGCCAGTAGTATTGGTCTGACCCTCCACTTT
TRBJ1-2,.,.,TRBV3-1/TRBV3-2,CASSLGQTDNYGYTF,TGTGCCAGCAGCCTTGGACAAACTGATAACTATGGCTACACCTTC
TRBJ1-1,.,.,TRBV18,CASSPTGSPNTEAFF,TGTGCCAGCTCACCAACGGGCAGCCCGAACACTGAAGCTTTCTTT
TRBJ2-7,.,TRBD1,TRBV3-1/TRBV3-2,CASSGSGTGAIEQYF,TGTGCCAGCAGCGGTTCCGGGACAGGGGCTATCGAGCAGTACTTC
TRBJ1-6,.,.,TRBV2,CASSRGYRPNSYNSPLHF,TGTGCCAGCAGTAGGGGGTACAGACCGAATTCCTATAATTCACCCCTCCACTTT
TRBJ2-3,.,TRBD2,TRBV24-1,CATSEPAGSTDTQYF,TGTGCCACCAGTGAACCAGCGGGATCGACAGATACGCAGTATTTT
TRBJ2-6,.,TRBD1,TRBV2,CASSALPGGSSGANVLTF,TGTGCCAGCAGTGCCCTGCCAGGGGGCAGCTCTGGGGCCAACGTCCTGACTTTC
TRBJ2-5,.,TRBD2,TRBV19,CASSPGLAVPVRETQYF,TGTGCCAGTAGCCCGGGACTAGCGGTCCCGGTCCGGGAGACCCAGTACTTC
TRBJ1-3,.,TRBD1,TRBV10-3,CAIAGDRRNTIYF,TGTGCCATCGCCGGGGACAGGCGAAACACCATATATTTT
TRBJ1-1,many,.,TRBV6-5,CASTIRGKGGTEAFF,TGTGCCAGCACTATAAGGGGGAAGGGTGGCACTGAAGCTTTCTTT
TRBJ1-6,few,TRBD1,TRBV9,CASSVRTGESPLHF,TGTGCCAGCAGCGTAAGGACAGGGGAATCACCCCTCCACTTT
TRBJ2-2,few,TRBD2,TRBV4-2,CASSGLLADANTGELFF,TGTGCCAGCAGCGGTTTACTAGCGGACGCGAACACCGGGGAGCTGTTTTTT
TRBJ1-1,.,TRBD1,TRBV10-2,CASSVFFTGGREAFF,TGCGCCAGCAGTGTTTTTTTTACAGGGGGTAGGGAAGCTTTCTTT
TRBJ1-1,.,.,TRBV7-2,CASSLWAEAFF,TGTGCCAGCAGCTTGTGGGCTGAAGCTTTCTTT
TRBJ1-5,.,.,TRBV7-2,CASSPEGSNQPQHF,TGTGCCAGCAGCCCGGAGGGTAGCAATCAGCCCCAGCATTTT
TRBJ2-7,.,.,TRBV18,CASSPLDGYEQYF,TGTGCCAGCTCACCACTCGATGGATACGAGCAGTACTTC
TRBJ1-1,.,.,TRBV25-1,CASSRNTEAFF,TGTGCCAGCAGCAGGAACACTGAAGCTTTCTTT
TRBJ2-2,many,.,TRBV3-1/TRBV3-2,CASSPRQRKLGVTGELFF,TGTGCCAGCAGCCCCAGGCAGCGGAAATTGGGTGTCACCGGGGAGCTGTTTTTT
TRBJ1-1,.,TRBD1,TRBV10-3,CAISNGQGGTEAFF,TGTGCCATCAGCAATGGACAGGGTGGGACTGAAGCTTTCTTT
TRBJ2-2,.,.,TRBV3-1/TRBV3-2,CASSQASVLNNGELFF,TGTGCCAGCAGCCAAGCTAGCGTTTTAAATAACGGGGAGCTGTTTTTT
TRBJ2-7,few,.,TRBV6-2/TRBV6-3,CASSYSLVSGGAYEQYF,TGTGCCAGCAGTTACTCCCTAGTATCCGGGGGAGCCTACGAGCAGTACTTC
TRBJ1-1,.,TRBD1,TRBV19,CATSQGPNTEAFF,TGTGCCACTTCACAGGGGCCGAACACTGAAGCTTTCTTT
TRBJ2-3,.,TRBD1,TRBV7-9,CASSPTGDPDTQYF,TGTGCCAGCAGCCCCACAGGGGACCCAGATACGCAGTATTTT
TRBJ2-1,once,.,TRBV4-2,CASSQESKTGQSSYNEQFF,TGTGCCAGCAGCCAAGAATCGAAAACAGGACAGAGCTCCTACAATGAGCAGTTCTTC